The next 17 T cell receptor beta chains were all read from a single sample in a study of blood T cell repertoires in COVID-19. Clones were sequenced by immunoSEQ multiplex PCR, and TCRdb holds only the in-frame ones, with some missing. The sample records fewer than 350,000 clones, 90% being singletons. The sample taken for sequencing was PBMCs or T cells enriched from blood (not recorded which). Every receptor here comes from a young woman with acute COVID-19.

The chain couples TRBV27 to TRBJ2-3; 9 bases map to TRBD2. This CDR3 contains 18 residues. V trimming: 2 bases; J trimming: 2 bases; junction bases outside the gene matches: 11. Germline CDR1 reads MNHEY; CDR2 reads SMNVEV (reference sequence). CDR3: CASSLGGVGGRATDTQYF. The CDR3 coding sequence is TGTGCCAGCAGTTTAGGAGGCGTCGGCGGGAGGGCCACAGATACGCAGTATTTT.

The CDR3 spells CASSLTVRTGIDSPLHF. The CDR3 region has the DNA TGCGCCAGCAGCTTGACCGTACGGACAGGGATAGATTCACCCCTCCACTTT. This chain connects TRBV5-1 to TRBJ1-6; 8 nucleotides align to TRBD1. CDR3 length equals 17 residues. With V trimmed by 1 base and J by 8 bases, 11 bases remained unmatched. Germline V CDR1 and CDR2: SGHRS, YFSETQ.

The genes are TRBV30 and TRBJ1-6, with D unresolved. The germline CDR1 and CDR2 sequences are GTSNPN and SVGIG (reference sequence). This CDR3 region has 15 residues. The V gene lost 0 bases and the J gene lost 7 bases, with 13 bases spanning the gap. CDR3 in amino acids: CAWSVAGLGNSPLHF. The CDR3 nucleotides are TGTGCCTGGAGTGTAGCGGGGTTAGGGAATTCACCCCTCCACTTT.

This chain's CDR3 is CASSLAPAGAGADTQYF. CDR3 in DNA: TGTGCCAGCAGCTTAGCTCCGGCGGGAGCGGGCGCAGATACGCAGTATTTT. The rearrangement joins TRBV7-2 to TRBJ2-3; 7 bases are shared with TRBD2. V trimming: 0 bases; J trimming: 4 bases; junction bases outside the gene matches: 10. The V gene's germline CDR1 is SGHTA and CDR2 FQGNSA. This CDR3 region has 17 residues.

Here the CDR3 DNA reads TGTGCCAGCAGCCAAGATGCAGAGAACACTGAAGCTTTCTTT. As protein: CASSQDAENTEAFF. This rearrangement joins TRBV3-1 (or the pseudogene TRBV3-2) to TRBJ1-1, with D uncertain. The CDR3 covers 14 residues. The germline V gene encodes CDR1 LGHDT and CDR2 YNNKEL (reference sequence). Trimming stripped 0 bases from V and 1 base from J, with 6 bases between.

The genes are TRBV6-5 and TRBJ1-2; 11 bases agree with TRBD1. The V segment lost 2 bases and the J segment 7 bases; nucleotides outside the gene matches: 3. The CDR3 extends over 14 amino acids. Germline V gene sequence: CDR1 MNHEY, CDR2 SVGAGI. The chain's CDR3 is CASSYRTGGSGYTF. For the CDR3, the DNA is TGTGCCAGCAGTTACAGGACAGGGGGCAGTGGCTACACCTTC.

This clone was counted between two and nine times. The V and J genes are TRBV12-3 or TRBV12-4 and TRBJ2-5, with 10 positions matching TRBD1. The CDR3 is 13 amino acids. With V trimmed by 6 bases and J by 6 bases, 4 bases remained unmatched. The CDR3 is CASRGTGVKTQYF. The CDR3 nucleotides are TGTGCCAGCAGAGGGACAGGGGTCAAGACCCAGTACTTC.

The chain employs TRBV27 and TRBJ1-3, with D perhaps matching TRBD1 (6 bases). CDR1 is MNHEY, CDR2 SMNVEV, per germline (reference sequence). Trimming removed 4 bases at V and 6 bases at J, with 16 bases between. CDR3 length equals 15 residues. In DNA form, the CDR3 reads TGTGCCAGCAGTTCCCAAACAGGGCCGCCAAACACCATATATTTT. Translating it yields CASSSQTGPPNTIYF.

The chain recombines TRBV5-1 with TRBJ2-3; TRBD2 matches 9 bases. Germline CDR1 reads SGHRS; CDR2 reads YFSETQ. The CDR3 is made up of 16 amino acids. V shed 1 base and J 2 bases; nucleotides not matched to a gene: 5. CDR3 amino acids: CASSLFSGRSTDTQYF. The CDR3 DNA reads as TGCGCCAGCAGCTTGTTCAGCGGGAGGTCCACAGATACGCAGTATTTT.

V gene TRBV28 combines with J gene TRBJ1-1; D possibly corresponds to TRBD1 (5 bases). Trimming pared 2 bases from V and 2 bases from J, leaving 15 bases between. This CDR3 has 16 amino acids. Germline-derived CDR1 and CDR2 are MDHEN and SYDVKM. CDR3 DNA sequence: TGTGCCAGCAGTTTAGGGGCGGTGGGGAAAAACACTGAAGCTTTCTTT. This sequence encodes CASSLGAVGKNTEAFF.

The chain links TRBV7-2 to TRBJ2-1; 7 positions match TRBD2. The CDR3 totals 18 residues. V dropped 6 bases and J dropped 3; count of bases not matched to a gene: 17. Germline CDR1 and CDR2: SGHTA and FQGNSA. CDR3 coding DNA: TGTGCCAGCAGTTTAAGCGGGGAGGAGCGGGGCTTCTACAATGAGCAGTTCTTC. Its translation: CASSLSGEERGFYNEQFF.

The chain couples TRBV29-1 to TRBJ2-5, with D possibly TRBD1 on 6 matching bases. The germline V and J ends were trimmed by 8 bases and 2 bases, with 12 bases remaining between them. This CDR3 is built from 12 residues. CDR1 SQVTM and CDR2 ANQGSEA come from the germline V gene. CDR3 nucleotides: TGCAGCTCCTTGGGACAACAAGAGACCCAGTACTTC. This sequence encodes CSSLGQQETQYF.

The chain recombines TRBV6-1 with TRBJ2-1; TRBD2 might be the D (6 bases). The germline gives CDR1 MNHNS, CDR2 SASEGT. V was pared by 1 base and J by 9 bases, with 13 bases between. CDR3 length: 14 amino acids. The DNA of the CDR3 is TGTGCCAGCAGTGAAGAACCTACTAGCAGTGAGCAGTTCTTC. It codes for CASSEEPTSSEQFF.

This chain links TRBV28 with TRBJ2-7; TRBD2 matches at 14 bases. The CDR3 runs to 19 residues. Germline V CDR1 and CDR2: MDHEN, SYDVKM. The V segment lost 2 bases and the J segment 3 bases; nucleotides outside the gene matches: 12. The CDR3 is CASSLPTSGRAYPHYEQYF. The CDR3 DNA sequence: TGTGCCAGCAGTTTACCGACTAGCGGGAGGGCTTACCCCCACTACGAGCAGTACTTC.

The J gene is TRBJ1-1, the V gene TRBV25-1; TRBD1 aligns across 8 bases. The CDR3 has 14 residues. CDR1 and CDR2 from the germline V gene are MGHDK and SYGVNS. V shed 7 bases and J 1 base; nucleotides not matched to a gene: 5. The CDR3 reads CASTFDRGNTEAFF. Written as DNA, the CDR3 is TGTGCCAGCACTTTCGACAGGGGGAACACTGAAGCTTTCTTT. The entire variable domain, with the rest obtained from reference TRBV25-1 and TRBJ1-1, is as follows: EADIYQTPRYLVIGTGKKITLECSQTMGHDKMYWYQQDPGMELHLIHYSYGVNSTEKGDLSSESTVSRIRTEHFPLTLESARPSHTSQYLCASTFDRGNTEAFFGQGTRLTVV.

The chain couples TRBV7-6 to TRBJ2-2; D ambiguous. Germline V lookup: CDR1 SGHVS, CDR2 FNYEAQ. This CDR3 has 13 amino acids. V lost 6 bases and J lost 9, with 14 bases in between. CDR3 nucleotides: TGTGCCAGCAGTTTTGACTCGGCTCGGGAGCTGTTTTTT. This sequence encodes CASSFDSARELFF.

This chain joins TRBV12-3 or TRBV12-4 and TRBJ2-3, with TRBD2 identical over 7 bases. The CDR3 is 13 amino acids. V trimming: 5 bases; J trimming: 4 bases; junction bases outside the gene matches: 3. The CDR3 DNA follows: TGTGCCAGCAGTCGAGGGAGGGCAGATACGCAGTATTTT. Translated: CASSRGRADTQYF.